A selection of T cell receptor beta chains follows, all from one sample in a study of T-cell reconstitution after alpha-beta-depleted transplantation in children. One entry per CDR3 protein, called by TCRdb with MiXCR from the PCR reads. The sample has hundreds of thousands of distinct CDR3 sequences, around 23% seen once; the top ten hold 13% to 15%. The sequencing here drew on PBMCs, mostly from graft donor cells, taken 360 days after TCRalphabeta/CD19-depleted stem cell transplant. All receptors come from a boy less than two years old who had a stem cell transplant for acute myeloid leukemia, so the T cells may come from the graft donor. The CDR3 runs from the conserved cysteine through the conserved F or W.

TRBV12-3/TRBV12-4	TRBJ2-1	CASSLPSGGHNEQFF
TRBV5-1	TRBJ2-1	CATRSAGEGEQFF
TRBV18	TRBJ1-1	CASSLIVNTEAFF
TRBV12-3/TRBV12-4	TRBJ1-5	CASSFEAPYQPQHF
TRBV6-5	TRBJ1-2	CASSYGYSNYGYTF
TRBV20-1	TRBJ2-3	CSARVGPVLHTQYF
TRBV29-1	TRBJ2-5	CSADSGGDLETQYF
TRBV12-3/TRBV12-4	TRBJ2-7	CASRTGGGLYEQYF
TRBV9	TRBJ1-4	CASSGAGRSNEKLFF
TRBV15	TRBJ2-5	CATSDSGGTRETQYF
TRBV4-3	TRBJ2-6	CASSQEWRQNSGANVLTF
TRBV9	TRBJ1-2	CASSRSVVGYTF
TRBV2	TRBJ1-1	CASPGQGHNTEAFF
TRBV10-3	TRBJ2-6	CAISDLGTGSGANVLTF
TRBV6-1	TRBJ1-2	CASSGQRRYGYTF
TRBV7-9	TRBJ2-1	CASSFLDREYNEQFF
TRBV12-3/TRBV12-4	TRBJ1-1	CASRTFPGGPNTEAFF
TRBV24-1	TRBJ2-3	CATSDARLAGEDTQYF
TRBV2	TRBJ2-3	CASMPAMGTDTQYF
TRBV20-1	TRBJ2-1	CSARRGGGDEQFF
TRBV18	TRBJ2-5	CASSPQAGSETQYF
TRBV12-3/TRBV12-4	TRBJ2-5	CASSPRRSGPETQYF
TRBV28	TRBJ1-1	CASNPHRRTTEAFF
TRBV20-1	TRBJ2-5	CSARGGRKNQETQYF
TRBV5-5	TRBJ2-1	CASSLPGGRNEQFF
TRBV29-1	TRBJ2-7	CSVELGIKQYF
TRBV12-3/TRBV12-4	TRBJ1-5	CASGLRGQGVRGNQPQHF
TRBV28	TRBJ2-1	CASSLRGGAGVDEQFF
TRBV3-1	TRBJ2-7	CASSEGGAPYEQYF
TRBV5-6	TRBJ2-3	CASSLRLTADTQYF
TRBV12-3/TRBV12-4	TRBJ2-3	CASSSRLAGGRHPSTDTQYF
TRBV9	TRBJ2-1	CASSATTLQGLEFF
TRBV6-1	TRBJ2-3	CASSRDREAFTDTQYF
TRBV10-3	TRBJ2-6	CAISAPPSGANVLTF
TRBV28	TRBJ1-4	CASSTPTGPHNEKLFF
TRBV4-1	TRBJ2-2	CASSQGDGELFF
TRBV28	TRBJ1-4	CASSATGYNEKLFF
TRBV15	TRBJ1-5	CATSRDRPLGPQHF
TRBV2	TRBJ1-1	CATSEGEWAEAFF
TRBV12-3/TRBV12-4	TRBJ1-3	CASSSTEGRNTIYF
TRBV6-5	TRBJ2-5	CASSYEAGGEETQYF
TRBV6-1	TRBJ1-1	CASSARTGWDTEAFF
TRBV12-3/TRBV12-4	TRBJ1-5	CASSKSRDRGDNQPQHF
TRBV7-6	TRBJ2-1	CASSLSRGVSNEQFF
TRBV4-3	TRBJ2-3	CASSQGTGGTDTQYF
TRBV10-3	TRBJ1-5	CAISGTGANQPQHF
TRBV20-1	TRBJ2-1	CSASTSGGYNEQFF
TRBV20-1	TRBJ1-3	CSASGANTIYF
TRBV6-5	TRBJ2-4	CASSYSTIGGLENIQYF
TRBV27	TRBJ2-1	CASSLGTPSYNEQFF
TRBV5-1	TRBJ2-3	CASSPTGLAVTDTQYF
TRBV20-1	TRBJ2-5	CSADGQGETQYF
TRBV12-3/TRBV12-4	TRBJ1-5	CASSLGQQNQPQHF
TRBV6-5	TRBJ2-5	CASSSIAGGLEETQYF
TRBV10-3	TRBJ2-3	CAISEPTGLRDQDTQYF
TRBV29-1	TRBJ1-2	CSVVRDGGYTF
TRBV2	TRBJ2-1	CASSEASGEYNEQFF
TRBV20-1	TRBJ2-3	CSARSTGQGATDTQYF
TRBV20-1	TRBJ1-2	CSASNPAAYGYTF